The 20 T cell receptor beta chains reported below all come from one sample, sequenced in a study of OX40 agonist ivuxolimab in advanced cancers. This table comes from immunoSEQ multiplex PCR, and its TCRdb copy is limited to in-frame clones, with some not included. The sample consists of approximately 76,000 clones, about 86% of them appearing once. The sample here was CD4+ or CD8+ T cells sorted from blood, taken in a trial of the OX40 agonist ivuxolimab. Receptors were obtained from an adult with an advanced solid tumor such as melanoma, head and neck, liver or kidney cancer.

This clone was counted once. V usage is TRBV10-3 and J usage is TRBJ2-1; 13 bases match TRBD2. V lost 1 base to trimming and J lost 4 bases; unmatched junction nucleotides: 7. The CDR3 loop spans 18 amino acids. Per the germline V gene, CDR1 is ENHRY and CDR2 is SYGVKD. This CDR3 reads CAISEFSGLAGLYNEQFF. CDR3 coding DNA: TGTGCCATCAGTGAGTTCTCGGGACTAGCGGGACTATACAATGAGCAGTTCTTC.

The genes are TRBV9 and TRBJ1-1, with 7 nucleotides matching TRBD1. Germline trimming cut 3 bases from V and 1 base from J; bases unmatched to any gene: 9. The CDR3 runs 16 residues. Germline assignment: CDR1 SGDLS and CDR2 YYNGEE. CDR3 sequence reads: CASSEGDRTGNTEAFF. DNA of the CDR3: TGTGCCAGCAGCGAGGGGGATCGGACAGGGAACACTGAAGCTTTCTTT.

V gene TRBV16 combines with J gene TRBJ2-7, with 10 bases identical to TRBD1. The CDR3 runs 14 residues. From germline, CDR1 is KGHSY and CDR2 FQNENV. The V and J ends lost 5 bases and 6 bases, in that order; junction bases with no gene match: 7. The CDR3 reads CASSETGTGVEQYF. DNA for the CDR3: TGTGCCAGCAGCGAAACCGGGACAGGGGTCGAGCAGTACTTC.

The chain employs TRBV5-6 and TRBJ2-5; the D is unclear. CDR1 SGHDT and CDR2 YYEEEE come from the germline V gene. Trimming stripped 4 bases from V and 5 bases from J, with 9 bases between. The length of the CDR3 is 12 residues. CDR3 sequence reads: CASSKARETQYF. CDR3 nucleotide sequence: TGTGCCAGCAGCAAGGCTCGGGAGACCCAGTACTTC.

This clone was observed a single time. The chain employs TRBV7-9 and TRBJ2-5, with 16 bases that match TRBD2. The CDR3 runs to 18 residues. Germline CDR1 is SEHNR and CDR2 is FQNEAQ (reference sequence). V was pared by 3 bases and J by 4 bases, with 8 bases of the junction left unmatched. The CDR3 is CASSLSGLAGGPGETQYF. The CDR3 DNA is TGTGCCAGCAGCTTGTCGGGACTAGCGGGAGGGCCGGGAGAGACCCAGTACTTC.

V is TRBV6-1 and J is TRBJ1-2; D unclear. The ends were cut back, 8 bases at V and 6 bases at J, with 19 bases in the middle. The CDR3 length is 14 residues. The V gene's germline CDR1 is MNHNS and CDR2 SASEGT. The CDR3 sequence is CASRKEVSGDGYTF. The CDR3 DNA is TGTGCCAGCCGAAAGGAAGTTTCAGGTGATGGCTACACCTTC.

The gene calls are TRBV28 and TRBJ2-2, with a possible D match to TRBD1 (7 bases). The CDR3 spans 13 residues. The ends were cut back, 7 bases at V and 7 bases at J, with 13 bases in the middle. The V gene's germline CDR1 is MDHEN and CDR2 SYDVKM. Here the CDR3 DNA reads TGTGCCAGCAAGGAGGGGGCTGACGGGGAGCTGTTTTTT. Its translation: CASKEGADGELFF.

V and J are TRBV5-1 and TRBJ1-1; D is perhaps TRBD1 (6 bases). Trimming stripped 0 bases from V and 2 bases from J, with 11 bases between. The CDR3 is 15 residues long. The germline V gene has CDR1 SGHRS and CDR2 YFSETQ. DNA of the CDR3: TGCGCCAGCAGCTTGGCAGAGGGGGTTAACACTGAAGCTTTCTTT. It codes for CASSLAEGVNTEAFF.

The V call is TRBV5-1, the J call TRBJ2-7; possible D gene TRBD2, 6 bases. V was trimmed by 0 bases and J by 5 bases, leaving 12 bases between them. The germline CDR1 and CDR2 sequences are SGHRS and YFSETQ. This CDR3 spans 14 amino acids. The CDR3 DNA sequence: TGCGCCAGCAGCTTGGGTGGAGGGTCTAACGAGCAGTACTTC. It encodes CASSLGGGSNEQYF.

DNA of the CDR3: TGTGCCAGCAGTTTACCCGACAGGCGGAACACTGAAGCTTTCTTT. It encodes CASSLPDRRNTEAFF. This chain links TRBV28 with TRBJ1-1; the D gene is possibly TRBD1 (6 bases). Looked up from germline, CDR1 is MDHEN and CDR2 is SYDVKM. The length of the CDR3 is 15 residues. V gave up 2 bases and J gave up 1 base, with 11 bases separating them.

The chain has TRBV5-5 and TRBJ1-2; D not resolved. This CDR3 spans 16 amino acids. Trimming took 3 bases from V and 2 from J, leaving 17 bases between them. The V gene's germline CDR1 is SGHKS and CDR2 YYEKEE (reference sequence). CDR3 sequence (DNA): TGTGCCAGCAGCTCACGAGGTAGGGCGGAAAACTATGGCTACACCTTC. Its protein is CASSSRGRAENYGYTF.

V usage is TRBV27 and J usage is TRBJ2-2; 9 bases align to TRBD2. With V trimmed by 8 bases and J by 6 bases, 16 bases remained unmatched. This CDR3 has 17 residues. Germline V gene data show CDR1 as MNHEY and CDR2 as SMNVEV (reference sequence). DNA of the CDR3: TGTGCCAGCGGGGGGTTGGCGGGAGGGCCTAATTCCGGGGAGCTGTTTTTT. Translated, it gives CASGGLAGGPNSGELFF.

The gene calls are TRBV27 and TRBJ2-7, with 7 bases that match TRBD1. Unmatched junction bases numbered 19, after V lost 2 bases and J lost 3 bases. The CDR3 is 19 amino acids. Germline assignment: CDR1 MNHEY and CDR2 SMNVEV (reference sequence). The DNA for the CDR3 is TGTGCCAGCAGTTTAATCGGCACACCCGCCGGGACAGTCTACTACGAGCAGTACTTC. This gives the protein CASSLIGTPAGTVYYEQYF.

With regard to this clone: Other DNA sequences of this sample code for an identical CDR3. The chain is built from TRBV5-1 and TRBJ2-7; D gene uncertain. The CDR3 consists of 13 residues. Trimming removed 5 bases at V and 6 bases at J, with 15 bases between. CDR1 is SGHRS and CDR2 is YFSETQ in the germline V gene. In nucleotides, the CDR3 is TGCGCCAGCAGGCCGGGCCAAGGCTCCGAGCAGTACTTC. Residues: CASRPGQGSEQYF.

This chain uses TRBV5-1 with TRBJ2-7; possible D gene TRBD2, 6 bases. The CDR3 runs 13 residues. Germline V CDR1 and CDR2: SGHRS, YFSETQ. V was shortened by 0 bases and J by 9 bases, with 13 bases between the two germline ends. The CDR3 sequence: CASSLDLGRGQYF. The DNA for the CDR3 is TGCGCCAGCAGCTTGGATCTCGGGAGAGGGCAGTACTTC.

The V call is TRBV6-6, the J call TRBJ1-1, with unresolved D. The V gene lost 7 bases and the J gene lost 1 base, with 10 bases spanning the gap. Per the germline V gene, CDR1 is MNHNY and CDR2 is SVGAGI (reference sequence). The CDR3 length is 13 residues. CDR3 protein: CASTFPENTEAFF. The CDR3 DNA sequence: TGTGCCAGCACCTTTCCCGAGAACACTGAAGCTTTCTTT.

The rearrangement links TRBV7-6 to TRBJ1-1; TRBD1 might be the D (6 bases). The V end lost 4 bases, the J end lost 5 bases, and 17 bases lay between the germline ends. The CDR3 consists of 15 residues. CDR1 and CDR2 (germline): SGHVS, FNYEAQ. This CDR3 reads CASSWPLGARTEAFF. The CDR3 DNA sequence: TGTGCCAGCAGCTGGCCCCTGGGGGCGCGGACTGAAGCTTTCTTT.

The chain employs TRBV5-1 and TRBJ2-1; tentative D call: TRBD1 (5 bases). Germline-derived CDR1 and CDR2 are SGHRS and YFSETQ. With 2 bases removed from V and 1 base from J, the gap between germline ends came to 10 bases. The CDR3 extends over 15 amino acids. DNA for the CDR3: TGCGCCAGCAGCTTAGACAGTAGATCCTACAATGAGCAGTTCTTC. Protein sequence: CASSLDSRSYNEQFF. The full variable domain, in which reference TRBV5-1 and TRBJ2-1 provide the parts outside the CDR3, is KAGVTQTPRYLIKTRGQQVTLSCSPISGHRSVSWYQQTPGQGLQFLFEYFSETQRNKGNFPGRFSGRQFSNSRSEMNVSTLELGDSALYLCASSLDSRSYNEQFFGPGTRLTVL.

This clone has more than one count but fewer than ten. This sequence joins TRBV18 and TRBJ2-3; D gene unclear. Germline V gene sequence: CDR1 KGHSH, CDR2 LQKENI. The length of the CDR3 is 12 residues. V gave up 1 base and J gave up 5 bases, with 4 bases separating them. CDR3 region: CASSPLIDTQYF. Here the CDR3 DNA reads TGTGCCAGCTCACCACTAATAGATACGCAGTATTTT. The whole variable domain, filled in from reference TRBV18 and TRBJ2-3, reads NAGVMQNPRHLVRRRGQEARLRCSPMKGHSHVYWYRQLPEEGLKFMVYLQKENIIDESGMPKERFSAEFPKEGPSILRIQQVVRGDSAAYFCASSPLIDTQYFGPGTRLTVL.

The V gene is TRBV7-9, the J gene TRBJ1-5; D gene ambiguous. V lost 5 bases to trimming and J lost 7 bases, with 12 bases between them. The CDR3 consists of 13 residues. Germline CDR1 reads SEHNR; CDR2 reads FQNEAQ (reference sequence). CDR3 bases: TGTGCCAGCAGCGCACTTCAAGGGCAGCCCCAGCATTTT. This codes for CASSALQGQPQHF.